This T cell receptor (beta chain) is from a study of B cell selection in AIRE deficiency. Study-wide findings and caveats: Tconv and Treg cells from AIRE-deficient patients resembled healthy donors in TCRBV usage, CDR3 length and diversity. TCRbeta-only data showed roughly 37% of shared healthy Treg sequences in healthy Tconv.

Comment on this clone: What it recognizes is unknown.

The sorted conventional CD4 T cells were gated as CD4+CD127+. The data were produced by immunoSEQ multiplex PCR, yet TCRdb's version contains in-frame clones alone and is incomplete. The table lists tens of thousands of clones, roughly 97% of them singletons. Trimming stripped 0 bases from V and 9 bases from J, with 21 bases between. The CDR3 covers 17 residues. Germline V gene data show CDR1 as LNHNV and CDR2 as YYDKDF (reference sequence). The receptor was isolated from a human donor with AIRE deficiency. The chain joins TRBV15 to TRBJ2-1; the D call may be TRBD1 or TRBD2 (5 bases each). The sequenced sample consisted of conventional CD4+ T cells sorted from PBMCs. The CDR3, as DNA: TGTGCCACCAGCAGAGATATACCCCTGGGGACCCGGGGTGAGCAGTTCTTC. This sequence encodes CATSRDIPLGTRGEQFF.